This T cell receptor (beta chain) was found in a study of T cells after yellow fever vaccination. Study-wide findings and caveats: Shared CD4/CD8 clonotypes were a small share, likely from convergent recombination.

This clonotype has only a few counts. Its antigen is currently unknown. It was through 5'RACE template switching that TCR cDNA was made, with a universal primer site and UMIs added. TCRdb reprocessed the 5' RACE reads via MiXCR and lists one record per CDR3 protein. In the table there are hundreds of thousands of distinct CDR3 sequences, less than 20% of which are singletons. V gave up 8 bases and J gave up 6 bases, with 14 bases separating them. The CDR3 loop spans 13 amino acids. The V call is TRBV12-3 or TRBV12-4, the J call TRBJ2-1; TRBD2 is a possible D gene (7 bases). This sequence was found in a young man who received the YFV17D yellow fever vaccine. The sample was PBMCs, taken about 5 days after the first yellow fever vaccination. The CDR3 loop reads CASRRGTINEQFF. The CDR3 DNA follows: TGTGCCAGCCGGCGGGGGACAATCAATGAGCAGTTCTTC.